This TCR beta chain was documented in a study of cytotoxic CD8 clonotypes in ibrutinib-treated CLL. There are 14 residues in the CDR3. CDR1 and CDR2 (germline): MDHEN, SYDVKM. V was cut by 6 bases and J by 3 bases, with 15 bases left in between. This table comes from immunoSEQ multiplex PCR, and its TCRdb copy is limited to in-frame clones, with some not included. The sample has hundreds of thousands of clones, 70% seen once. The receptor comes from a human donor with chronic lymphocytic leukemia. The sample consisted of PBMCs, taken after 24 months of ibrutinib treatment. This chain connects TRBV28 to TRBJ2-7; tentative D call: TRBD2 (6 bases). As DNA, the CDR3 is TGTGCCAGCAGACAGACCCTCGGGGGCTACGAGCAGTACTTC. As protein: CASRQTLGGYEQYF.